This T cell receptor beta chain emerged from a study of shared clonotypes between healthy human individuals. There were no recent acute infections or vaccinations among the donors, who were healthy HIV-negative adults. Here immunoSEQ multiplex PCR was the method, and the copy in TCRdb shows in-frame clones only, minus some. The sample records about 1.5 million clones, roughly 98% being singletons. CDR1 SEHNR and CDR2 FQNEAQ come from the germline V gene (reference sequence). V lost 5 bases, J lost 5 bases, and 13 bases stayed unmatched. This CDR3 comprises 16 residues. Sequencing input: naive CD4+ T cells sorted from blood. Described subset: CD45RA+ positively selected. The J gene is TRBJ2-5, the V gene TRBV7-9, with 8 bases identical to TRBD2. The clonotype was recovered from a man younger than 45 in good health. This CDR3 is CASSPRGGRHEETQYF. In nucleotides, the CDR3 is TGTGCCAGCAGCCCTCGGGGCGGGAGGCATGAGGAGACCCAGTACTTC.